These 21 T cell receptor beta chains came from one sample sequenced in a study of beta chain features in type 1 diabetes. General study results and limits: Among all four CD4+ subsets, Type 1 diabetes patients had TCRB CDR3s that were moderately but significantly shorter.

Their cognate antigens are unknown. Investigators reverse transcribed all isolated RNA, so they sequenced expressed TCRB transcripts. The protocol was immunoSEQ multiplex PCR, while the TCRdb copy is restricted to in-frame clones and leaves out a portion. Here the sample spans some 70,000 clones, roughly half being singletons. The specimen sequenced was central memory CD4+ T cells from blood. These receptors originate from a man aged 25 to 40 with type 1 diabetes.

The rearrangement uses TRBV30 and TRBJ2-1, with TRBD2 identical over 11 bases. The CDR3 totals 15 residues. Germline CDR1 and CDR2: GTSNPN and SVGIG (reference sequence). V was clipped by 3 bases and J by 4 bases; unmatched bases: 5. The CDR3 protein is CAWSGTSGGYNEQFF. CDR3 bases: TGTGCCTGGAGCGGAACTAGCGGGGGTTACAATGAGCAGTTCTTC.

The J gene is TRBJ2-1, the V gene TRBV7-2; D may be TRBD2 (6 bases). The V gene's germline CDR1 is SGHTA and CDR2 FQGNSA. The V and J ends lost 2 bases and 4 bases respectively, with 12 bases between them. The CDR3 loop spans 15 amino acids. The CDR3 bases are TGTGCCAGCAGCTTAACGGGGGATGGTTACAATGAGCAGTTCTTC. Its translation is CASSLTGDGYNEQFF. Full variable domain (rest looked up from reference TRBV7-2 and TRBJ2-1): GAGVSQSPSNKVTEKGKDVELRCDPISGHTALYWYRQSLGQGLEFLIYFQGNSAPDKSGLPSDRFSAERTGGSVSTLTIQRTQQEDSAVYLCASSLTGDGYNEQFFGPGTRLTVL.

This chain uses TRBV5-4 with TRBJ2-2; the match to TRBD2 covers 7 bases. The trim removed 0 bases at V and 0 bases at J, leaving 2 bases unmatched. Germline CDR1 reads SGHNT; CDR2 reads YYREEE (reference sequence). There are 16 residues in the CDR3. CDR3 sequence reads: CASSLGAGANTGELFF. The CDR3 DNA is TGTGCCAGCAGCTTGGGGGCGGGGGCGAACACCGGGGAGCTGTTTTTT.

This clone was seen a handful of times. This chain's CDR3 is CASSLWGDIYGYTF. CDR3 coding DNA: TGTGCCAGCAGTTTATGGGGCGATATTTATGGCTACACCTTC. The chain combines TRBV28 with TRBJ1-2, with unresolved D. CDR1 MDHEN and CDR2 SYDVKM come from the germline V gene. V lost 0 bases to trimming and J lost 5 bases, with 10 bases between them. CDR3 length: 14 residues.

The J gene is TRBJ1-3, the V gene TRBV5-1; TRBD1 might be the D (6 bases). Germline CDR1 is SGHRS and CDR2 is YFSETQ. The CDR3 covers 15 residues. V was cut by 0 bases and J by 2 bases, with 9 bases left in between. The CDR3 DNA reads TGCGCCAGCAGCTTGGACGGGGGGCCTGGAAACACCATATATTTT. Translating gives CASSLDGGPGNTIYF. The complete variable domain, with remaining parts taken from reference TRBV5-1 and TRBJ1-3, reads KAGVTQTPRYLIKTRGQQVTLSCSPISGHRSVSWYQQTPGQGLQFLFEYFSETQRNKGNFPGRFSGRQFSNSRSEMNVSTLELGDSALYLCASSLDGGPGNTIYFGEGSWLTVV.

The V gene is TRBV5-1, the J gene TRBJ2-1, with TRBD1 matching over 10 bases. CDR3 size: 15 residues. Germline-derived CDR1 and CDR2 are SGHRS and YFSETQ. Trimming cost V 0 bases and J 4 bases; bases outside gene matches: 1. CDR3 protein: CASSLGTGGYNEQFF. The DNA of the CDR3 is TGCGCCAGCAGCTTGGGGACAGGGGGGTACAATGAGCAGTTCTTC.

J is TRBJ1-5 and V is TRBV6-6; 9 positions match TRBD1. Germline V CDR1 and CDR2: MNHNY, SVGAGI (reference sequence). The V gene end was trimmed by 7 bases and the J gene end by 5 bases; junction bases not matched to a gene: 3. The CDR3 totals 13 residues. CDR3 in DNA: TGTGCCAGCACACGACAGGGGGATCAGCCCCAGCATTTT. Its protein product is CASTRQGDQPQHF.

This clone was detected only a few times. The rearrangement joins TRBV6-1 to TRBJ2-5, with no clear D. Germline CDR1 MNHNS, CDR2 SASEGT. There are 15 residues in the CDR3. V dropped 7 bases and J dropped 2 bases, with 17 bases sitting between them. The chain's CDR3 is CASITNPYRQETQYF. The CDR3 DNA follows: TGTGCCAGCATCACGAACCCATACAGACAAGAGACCCAGTACTTC.

This chain connects TRBV10-3 to TRBJ1-2, with D tentatively TRBD1 (6 bases). Germline V gives CDR1 ENHRY, CDR2 SYGVKD. This CDR3 contains 14 residues. V lost 4 bases, J lost 6 bases, and 15 bases lay in between. DNA of the CDR3: TGTGCCATCAGTGGGACAGCCGAGGGTCATGGCTACACCTTC. Amino acids: CAISGTAEGHGYTF.

The chain is built from TRBV6-5 and TRBJ1-1; the match to TRBD1 covers 7 bases. The CDR3 contains 15 residues. Germline CDR1 MNHEY, CDR2 SVGAGI. V lost 6 bases and J lost 3; bases outside the gene matches: 10. CDR3 sequence reads: CASRPGQTEHTEAFF. The CDR3 DNA reads as TGTGCCAGCAGGCCGGGACAGACAGAGCACACTGAAGCTTTCTTT.

The sample holds a few counts of this clone. The genes are TRBV7-2 and TRBJ2-2, with 11 bases matching TRBD2. The CDR3 has 16 residues. Germline loops: CDR1 SGHTA, CDR2 FQGNSA. With 5 bases clipped from V and 6 bases from J, the junction kept 8 bases outside the gene matches. The CDR3 protein is CASSQGLAEGAGELFF. The CDR3 DNA reads as TGTGCCAGCAGCCAGGGACTAGCGGAGGGAGCCGGGGAGCTGTTTTTT.

A few counts support this clone. The rearrangement links TRBV11-3 to TRBJ2-5; D gene ambiguous. The CDR3 has 15 residues. Germline loops: CDR1 SGHNT, CDR2 YENEEA. The V gene lost 5 bases and the J gene lost 5 bases, with 18 bases spanning the gap. CDR3 region: CASSLLQGGMETQYF. The CDR3 DNA follows: TGTGCCAGCAGCCTCCTCCAAGGCGGCATGGAGACCCAGTACTTC.

The chain joins TRBV5-1 to TRBJ2-7; D perhaps matches TRBD1 (5 bases). Germline lookup yields CDR1 SGHRS and CDR2 YFSETQ. The CDR3 length is 14 residues. Trimming removed 2 bases from V and 3 bases from J, with 12 bases in between. The CDR3, as DNA: TGCGCCAGCAGCTTTAACGTGGGGCACTACGAGCAGTACTTC. Protein sequence: CASSFNVGHYEQYF.

This chain connects TRBV18 to TRBJ2-5; TRBD1 matches at 8 bases. The length of the CDR3 is 15 residues. The V gene's germline CDR1 is KGHSH and CDR2 LQKENI. V trimming: 1 base; J trimming: 2 bases; junction bases outside the gene matches: 3. CDR3 amino acids: CASSPLQGEQETQYF. For the CDR3, the DNA is TGTGCCAGCTCACCACTACAGGGGGAACAAGAGACCCAGTACTTC.

The chain carries TRBV5-1 and TRBJ2-7, with D maybe TRBD1 (6 bases). The CDR3 is 14 residues long. CDR1 is SGHRS, CDR2 YFSETQ, per germline. Trimming stripped 4 bases from V and 2 bases from J, with 13 bases between. The CDR3 spells CASSPGAETYEQYF. CDR3 nucleotide sequence: TGCGCCAGCAGCCCAGGGGCAGAGACCTACGAGCAGTACTTC.

The chain links TRBV2 to TRBJ2-2, with 8 bases identical to TRBD1. With V trimmed by 8 bases and J by 5 bases, 4 bases remained unmatched. In germline, CDR1 is SNHLY, CDR2 FYNNEI. The CDR3 is 13 amino acids. The CDR3 loop is CASAGQGTGELFF. The CDR3, as DNA: TGTGCCAGCGCCGGACAGGGAACCGGGGAGCTGTTTTTT.

The chain uses TRBV10-3 and TRBJ2-5; tentative D call: TRBD2 (5 bases). Germline lookup yields CDR1 ENHRY and CDR2 SYGVKD. There are 12 residues in the CDR3. The V end lost 8 bases, the J end lost 1 base, and 8 bases lay between the germline ends. The DNA of the CDR3 is TGTGCCATCCGGGGTATCCAAGAGACCCAGTACTTC. Translated: CAIRGIQETQYF.

The chain couples TRBV6-5 to TRBJ1-1; the D is unclear. V was clipped by 7 bases and J by 0 bases, with 9 bases between them. The CDR3 sequence is 13 residues long. In germline, CDR1 is MNHEY, CDR2 SVGAGI. CDR3 DNA: TGTGCCAGCACCCAGTCAGTGAACACTGAAGCTTTCTTT. Residues: CASTQSVNTEAFF.

In its sample, this clone was seen a few times. The gene calls are TRBV7-2 and TRBJ1-5; a weak D match, TRBD1 (5 bases). The ends were cut back, 4 bases at V and 9 bases at J, with 25 bases in the middle. This CDR3 region has 17 residues. Germline lookup yields CDR1 SGHTA and CDR2 FQGNSA. The CDR3 loop is CASSYKPSGQGLGPQHF. The CDR3 nucleotides are TGTGCCAGCAGCTATAAACCTTCCGGGCAGGGCTTAGGGCCCCAGCATTTT. Filled out from reference TRBV7-2 and TRBJ1-5, the complete variable domain reads GAGVSQSPSNKVTEKGKDVELRCDPISGHTALYWYRQSLGQGLEFLIYFQGNSAPDKSGLPSDRFSAERTGGSVSTLTIQRTQQEDSAVYLCASSYKPSGQGLGPQHFGDGTRLSIL.

The chain joins TRBV5-4 to TRBJ2-1; 12 bases are shared with TRBD1. The CDR3 totals 14 residues. In germline, CDR1 is SGHNT, CDR2 YYREEE (reference sequence). Trimming at V came to 4 bases and at J to 6 bases, leaving 2 bases not matched to a gene. The CDR3 DNA reads as TGTGCCAGCAGCAGGGGACAGGGGGCCAATGAGCAGTTCTTC. It translates to CASSRGQGANEQFF.

This chain links TRBV29-1 with TRBJ2-2; D is possibly TRBD1 (5 bases). Trimming took off 5 bases at V and 0 bases at J, with 10 bases between the two ends. Germline CDR1 is SQVTM and CDR2 is ANQGSEA. The CDR3 totals 14 residues. The CDR3 sequence is CSVYDSSNTGELFF. Written as DNA, the CDR3 is TGCAGCGTTTACGACAGCTCGAACACCGGGGAGCTGTTTTTT.